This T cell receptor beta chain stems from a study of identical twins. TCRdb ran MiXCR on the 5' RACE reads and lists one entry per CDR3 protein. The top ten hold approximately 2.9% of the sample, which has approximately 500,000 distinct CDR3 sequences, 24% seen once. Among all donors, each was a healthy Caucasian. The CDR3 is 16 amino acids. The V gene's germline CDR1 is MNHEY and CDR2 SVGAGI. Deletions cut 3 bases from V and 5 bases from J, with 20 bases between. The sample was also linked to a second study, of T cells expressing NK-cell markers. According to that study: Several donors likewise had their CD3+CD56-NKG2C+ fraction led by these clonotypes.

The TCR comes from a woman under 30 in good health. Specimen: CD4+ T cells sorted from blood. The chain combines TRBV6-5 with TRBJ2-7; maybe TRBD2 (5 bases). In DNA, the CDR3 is TGTGCCAGCAGTTATTCGCAAGGGAGTAGAGCTCACGAGCAGTACTTC. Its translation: CASSYSQGSRAHEQYF.